This T cell receptor (beta chain) derives from a study of low-dose radiotherapy and immunotherapy resistance in tumors. Study context: With 1 Gy per fraction every two weeks, Cohort 2 accumulated 13 Gy across 26 weeks.

Per the germline V gene, CDR1 is ENHRY and CDR2 is SYGVKD. This CDR3 has 15 residues. Germline trimming cut 0 bases from V and 4 bases from J; bases unmatched to any gene: 3. cDNA synthesis used a TRAV/TRBV-specific primer set for both chains. With a constant-region primer and a V-primer adapter, TCRs were subjected to around 18 PCR cycles of amplification. The authors amplified isolated mRNA by in vitro transcription. TCRdb ran MiXCR on the reads and lists one entry per CDR3 protein. This table has roughly 100,000 distinct CDR3 sequences, less than 25% appearing once. Time point in this sample: after trial treatment. Regarding treatment: LDRT plus nivolumab, ipilimumab, low-dose cyclophosphamide and aspirin (RACIN trial). Each donor was administered nivolumab, ipilimumab, aspirin, low-dose cyclophosphamide and low-dose radiotherapy. Patients who could take part had advanced solid tumors with no tumor-infiltrating lymphocytes.

Ten or more counts support this clonotype. The specimen was PBMCs, collected after low-dose radiotherapy plus immunotherapy. This receptor was obtained from a male donor with prostate cancer. V is TRBV10-3 and J is TRBJ1-2, with 9 positions matching TRBD1. The CDR3 bases are TGTGCCATCAGTGAGTCGTGGGACAGGGTCTATGGCTACACCTTC. It encodes CAISESWDRVYGYTF.